This entry describes one T cell receptor beta chain. Amplification used 60 Vbeta primers and 13 Jbeta primers. Measured with immunoSEQ multiplex PCR; TCRdb has only the in-frame clones, and not every one. The sample includes some 270,000 clones, about nine tenths of them seen just once. The CDR3 length is 15 residues. Trimming stripped 1 base from V and 5 bases from J, with 14 bases between. CDR1 KGHSH and CDR2 LQKENI come from the germline V gene. This sample is part of a study of cytomegalovirus exposure and HLA in healthy donors. The chain recombines TRBV18 with TRBJ1-1, with D possibly TRBD1 on 5 matching bases. The sample taken for sequencing was PBMCs. This clonotype was sampled from a girl aged 2 to 9 in good health and CMV-seronegative. For the CDR3, the DNA is TGTGCCAGCTCACCACAAGGGGCTGGTGGTACTGAAGCTTTCTTT. It is translated as CASSPQGAGGTEAFF.